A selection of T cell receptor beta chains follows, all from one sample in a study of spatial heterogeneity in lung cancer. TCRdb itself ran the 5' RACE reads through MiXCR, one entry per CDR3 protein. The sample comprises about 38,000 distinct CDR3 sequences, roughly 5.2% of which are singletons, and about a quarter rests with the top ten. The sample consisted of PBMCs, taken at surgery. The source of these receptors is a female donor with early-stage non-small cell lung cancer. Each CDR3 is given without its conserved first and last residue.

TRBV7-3 ASSPYGSSNEQF
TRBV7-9 ASSLEGGSGQPQH
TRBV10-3 AISESDRGTYEQY
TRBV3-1 ASSQVSSGGYEQY
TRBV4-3 ASSPFVDSAGYNEQF
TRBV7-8 ASTESTGELF
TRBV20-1 SAVSGGITYEQY
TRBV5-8 ASRLVGGAYNEQF
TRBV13 ASSLGTKNIQY
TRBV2 ASSHRTAGNIQY
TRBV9 ASSVGLEGLYGYT
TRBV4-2 ASSQAAGTSGGFSYEQY
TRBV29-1 SVAPRGTDTQY
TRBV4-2 ASSQDLQSRTGELF
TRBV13 ASSIAGGDGQY
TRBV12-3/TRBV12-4 ASSLAGGPETQY
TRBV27 ASSQGRANYGYT
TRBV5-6 ASSSGGAGREDTQY
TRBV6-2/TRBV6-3 ASHLPTDMNTEAF
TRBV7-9 ASSLGAGTGPWPQH
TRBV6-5 ASSYVGTDTQY
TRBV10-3 AISESIVRDRATGELF
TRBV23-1 ASSQSRGQDTDTQY
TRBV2 ASSRPDTVITDTQY
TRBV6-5 ASKTRETEQY
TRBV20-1 SATNPSRGTDTQY
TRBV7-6 ASSHRREDFYEQY
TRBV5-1 ASSATTSGGSTMRNIQY
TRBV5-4 ASSPTGANTQY
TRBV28 ASSLAPNAYEQY
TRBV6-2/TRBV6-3 ASSVRTGGAGYGYT
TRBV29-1 SVEGGTSGGHTDTQY
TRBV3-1 ASSQAKNIQY
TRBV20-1 SARDAGGATNEKLF
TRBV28 ASSYGLAVTLGGQETQY
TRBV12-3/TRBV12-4 ASSPSDRSSTEAF
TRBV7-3 ASSLQGTGGEETQY
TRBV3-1 ASSPAGRPYGYT
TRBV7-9 ASSLGGQGVAPQH
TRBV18 ASSTGLVSYEQY
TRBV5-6 ASSLPPDRGDEKLF
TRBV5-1 ASSLAIDREQY
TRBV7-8 ASRTTGTNTGELF
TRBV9 ASSGHVRAEAF
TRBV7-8 ASSSTGTENSPLH
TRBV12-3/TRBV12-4 ASSSTTGVVYGYT
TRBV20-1 SVPISGSSYNEQF
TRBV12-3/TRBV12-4 ASSPTTDTQY
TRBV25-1 ASRETGTTEAF
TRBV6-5 ASSYAGGAPEAF
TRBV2 ATLDQTAYGYT
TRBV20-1 SPLGPNNEQY
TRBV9 ASSPSPGRRDTQY
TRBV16 ASSPAHLTEAF
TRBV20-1 SAREDRGFRPTNT
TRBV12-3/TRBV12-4 ASSPDGSEETQY
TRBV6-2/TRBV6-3 ASSYQGAEYGSPLH